This T cell receptor (beta chain) derives from a study of blood T cell repertoires in COVID-19. Overall study: Italy, Spain and the United States were the sources of the convalescent and acute COVID-19 samples. T cells, B-cell-depleted T cells, or PBMCs provided the cDNA or gDNA that served as material.

Germline V gene data show CDR1 as SGHTA and CDR2 as FQGNSA. The CDR3 extends over 14 amino acids. Trimming removed 1 base at V and 6 bases at J, with 9 bases between. Individuals aged about 18 to 89 years were recruited from 24 US areas. Clones were sequenced by immunoSEQ multiplex PCR, and TCRdb holds only the in-frame ones, with some missing. The sample consists of over 300,000 clones, approximately 89% of them appearing once. Sequenced input: PBMCs or T cells enriched from blood (not recorded which). This chain uses TRBV7-2 with TRBJ1-4, with D unclear. The TCR was taken from a woman in her thirties or forties who had recovered from COVID-19. CDR3 residues: CASSLVGGHEKLFF. The DNA for the CDR3 is TGTGCCAGCAGCTTAGTTGGAGGGCATGAAAAACTGTTTTTT.